The rows below give T cell receptor beta chains drawn from one sample of a study of technical replicates of blood from a few donors. Method: immunoSEQ multiplex PCR; TCRdb's copy keeps in-frame clones and lacks some. The sample lists 45,000 to 65,000 clones; around 96% were seen once. The sample taken for sequencing was PBMCs. Receptors were obtained from a human donor in good health. Some clones in this sample may be carry-over from other donors' samples. Each CDR3 is given with its conserved first and last residue. The D gene is left open where the match is weak. Size is stated for part of the rows, as once, few or many counts, or as a class when the clone is expanded.

j_gene: TRBJ1-2
abundance: .
d_gene: TRBD1
v_gene: TRBV2
CDR3nt: TGTGCCAGCAGTGATCATGACAGGGGGCCGCCTGGCTACACCTTC
CDR3aa: CASSDHDRGPPGYTF

j_gene: TRBJ2-1
abundance: .
d_gene: .
v_gene: TRBV25-1
CDR3nt: TGTGCCAGCAGTGACCTCACAGTGTACAATGAGCAGTTCTTC
CDR3aa: CASSDLTVYNEQFF

j_gene: TRBJ1-1
abundance: .
d_gene: TRBD1
v_gene: TRBV7-9
CDR3nt: TGTGCCAGCAGCCTCCAAGGGACAGGGGCCTCTCCTGAAGCTTTCTTT
CDR3aa: CASSLQGTGASPEAFF

j_gene: TRBJ2-3
abundance: once
d_gene: TRBD1
v_gene: TRBV30
CDR3nt: TGTGCCTGGAGTACAGGGGGCGGAGCAGATACGCAGTATTTT
CDR3aa: CAWSTGGGADTQYF

j_gene: TRBJ1-2
abundance: .
d_gene: .
v_gene: TRBV7-2
CDR3nt: TGTGCCAGCAGCTTAGCAGCAGCGAGCTATGGCTACACCTTC
CDR3aa: CASSLAAASYGYTF

j_gene: TRBJ2-3
abundance: once
d_gene: TRBD2
v_gene: TRBV25-1
CDR3nt: TGTGCCAGTAGAAGGGGTACTAGCGGTGGCACAGATACGCAGTATTTT
CDR3aa: CASRRGTSGGTDTQYF

j_gene: TRBJ1-2
abundance: once
d_gene: TRBD1
v_gene: TRBV7-2
CDR3nt: TGTGCCAGCAGCTATTTGGGACAGGGAAACAGCTATGGCTACACCTTC
CDR3aa: CASSYLGQGNSYGYTF

j_gene: TRBJ1-4
abundance: .
d_gene: TRBD1
v_gene: TRBV18
CDR3nt: TGTGCCAGCTCTCCGGGACAGGGGATGGTACTGTTTTTT
CDR3aa: CASSPGQGMVLFF

j_gene: TRBJ2-5
abundance: .
d_gene: .
v_gene: TRBV5-7
CDR3nt: TGTGCCAGCAGCTTAGCGCGGTCCCAGTACTTC
CDR3aa: CASSLARSQYF

j_gene: TRBJ1-4
abundance: .
d_gene: TRBD1
v_gene: TRBV4-2
CDR3nt: TGTGCCAGCAGAGATATTACCGACAGGGTCGAAAAACTGTTTTTT
CDR3aa: CASRDITDRVEKLFF

j_gene: TRBJ2-7
abundance: .
d_gene: TRBD1
v_gene: TRBV6-6
CDR3nt: TGTGCCAGCAGTTACACTCCGGGACAGAACTACGAGCAGTACTTC
CDR3aa: CASSYTPGQNYEQYF

j_gene: TRBJ2-3
abundance: .
d_gene: TRBD1
v_gene: TRBV7-3
CDR3nt: TGTGCCAGCAGCTTACAGGGACAGGGAATTTTCGATACGCAGTATTTT
CDR3aa: CASSLQGQGIFDTQYF

j_gene: TRBJ2-1
abundance: .
d_gene: TRBD2
v_gene: TRBV2
CDR3nt: TGTGCCAGCAGTGAACGTCGCGGGGGGGGGTACAATGAGCAGTTCTTC
CDR3aa: CASSERRGGGYNEQFF

j_gene: TRBJ1-5
abundance: .
d_gene: TRBD1
v_gene: TRBV5-1
CDR3nt: TGCGCCAGCAGCGCCACAGGGGAGAGCAATCAGCCCCAGCATTTT
CDR3aa: CASSATGESNQPQHF

j_gene: TRBJ1-2
abundance: .
d_gene: .
v_gene: TRBV7-2
CDR3nt: TGTGCCAGCAGCTTAGCTGGGTCGGGTGGCTACACCTTC
CDR3aa: CASSLAGSGGYTF

j_gene: TRBJ2-1
abundance: once
d_gene: TRBD2
v_gene: TRBV6-1
CDR3nt: TGTGCCAGCAGCAAAGCGGGGGCGGGATTATTGCAGTTCTTC
CDR3aa: CASSKAGAGLLQFF

j_gene: TRBJ1-5
abundance: .
d_gene: .
v_gene: TRBV2
CDR3nt: TGTGCCAGCGGGGGGGGAAATCAGCCCCAGCATTTT
CDR3aa: CASGGGNQPQHF

j_gene: TRBJ2-7
abundance: .
d_gene: .
v_gene: TRBV10-1
CDR3nt: TGCGCCAGCAGTGCGGCCTGGGGACAAGTCTCCTACGAGCAGTACTTC
CDR3aa: CASSAAWGQVSYEQYF

j_gene: TRBJ1-2
abundance: .
d_gene: TRBD1
v_gene: TRBV10-3
CDR3nt: TGTGCCATCAGTGTGGGACAGGGGGTGGGTTATGGCTACACCTTC
CDR3aa: CAISVGQGVGYGYTF

j_gene: TRBJ2-7
abundance: once
d_gene: TRBD2
v_gene: TRBV7-9
CDR3nt: TGTGCCAGCAGTCGGGGGGACGAGCAGTACTTC
CDR3aa: CASSRGDEQYF

j_gene: TRBJ2-1
abundance: .
d_gene: .
v_gene: TRBV7-2
CDR3nt: TGTGCCAGCAGCTTAAGCGTGCGGGAGCAGTTCTTC
CDR3aa: CASSLSVREQFF

j_gene: TRBJ2-7
abundance: .
d_gene: .
v_gene: TRBV4-2
CDR3nt: TGTGCCAGCAGCCTAACGGACGTAGAGGGCGAGCAGTACTTC
CDR3aa: CASSLTDVEGEQYF

j_gene: TRBJ2-7
abundance: .
d_gene: TRBD2
v_gene: TRBV7-9
CDR3nt: TGTGCCAGCACTACAATTAGCGGGAGCTCCTACGAGCAGTACTTC
CDR3aa: CASTTISGSSYEQYF

j_gene: TRBJ2-7
abundance: .
d_gene: .
v_gene: TRBV5-6
CDR3nt: TGTGCCAGCAGCTTAATCTTGGGCCTGGAGCAGTACTTC
CDR3aa: CASSLILGLEQYF

j_gene: TRBJ2-3
abundance: .
d_gene: TRBD2
v_gene: TRBV4-2
CDR3nt: TGTGCCAGCCCACTAGCGGGAGCACCAGATACGCAGTATTTT
CDR3aa: CASPLAGAPDTQYF

j_gene: TRBJ1-2
abundance: .
d_gene: TRBD1
v_gene: TRBV25-1
CDR3nt: TGTGCCAGCAGTGAACAGGGCTCGACAGGGTTTAATGGCTACACCTTC
CDR3aa: CASSEQGSTGFNGYTF

j_gene: TRBJ1-2
abundance: .
d_gene: .
v_gene: TRBV5-5
CDR3nt: TGTGCCAGCAGCGGGGTCTCCGGCAGGGACTATGGCTACACCTTC
CDR3aa: CASSGVSGRDYGYTF

j_gene: TRBJ1-1
abundance: .
d_gene: .
v_gene: TRBV6-5
CDR3nt: TGTGCCAGCAGGACACAGGAAATGAACACTGAAGCTTTCTTT
CDR3aa: CASRTQEMNTEAFF

j_gene: TRBJ1-5
abundance: .
d_gene: .
v_gene: TRBV6-5
CDR3nt: TGTGCCAGCAGCCTGGACAGTAGCAATCAGCCCCAGCATTTT
CDR3aa: CASSLDSSNQPQHF

j_gene: TRBJ1-1
abundance: .
d_gene: TRBD1
v_gene: TRBV27
CDR3nt: TGTGCCAGCCCCCCGTCCGGTACAGGGGATTACACTGAAGCTTTCTTT
CDR3aa: CASPPSGTGDYTEAFF

j_gene: TRBJ2-3
abundance: .
d_gene: .
v_gene: TRBV4-3
CDR3nt: TGCGCCAGCAGCCGACAACCGGAGGGAGTTAGCACAGATACGCAGTATTTT
CDR3aa: CASSRQPEGVSTDTQYF

j_gene: TRBJ1-2
abundance: .
d_gene: .
v_gene: TRBV13
CDR3nt: TGTGCCAGCAGCTTAGGTACGGGGTTTGGCTACACCTTC
CDR3aa: CASSLGTGFGYTF

j_gene: TRBJ2-1
abundance: .
d_gene: .
v_gene: TRBV12-1
CDR3nt: TGTGCCAGCAGCCACCACGGCAGCGTATCCCCGGCCGATGAGCAGTTCTTC
CDR3aa: CASSHHGSVSPADEQFF

j_gene: TRBJ2-1
abundance: .
d_gene: .
v_gene: TRBV9
CDR3nt: TGTGCCAGCGGTCCAGGGAAGGTTTTCAATGAGCAGTTCTTC
CDR3aa: CASGPGKVFNEQFF

j_gene: TRBJ1-1
abundance: .
d_gene: .
v_gene: TRBV6-6
CDR3nt: TGTGCCAGCAGACCCCAAGGAGGAACTGAAGCTTTCTTT
CDR3aa: CASRPQGGTEAFF

j_gene: TRBJ1-1
abundance: once
d_gene: TRBD1
v_gene: TRBV25-1
CDR3nt: TGTGCCAGCAGTGAAGCGGACAGGGAAACTGAAGCTTTCTTT
CDR3aa: CASSEADRETEAFF

j_gene: TRBJ1-3
abundance: .
d_gene: .
v_gene: TRBV4-1
CDR3nt: TGCGCCAGCAGCCAACCTACCCGGAGCTCTGGAAACACCATATATTTT
CDR3aa: CASSQPTRSSGNTIYF

j_gene: TRBJ2-3
abundance: .
d_gene: TRBD2
v_gene: TRBV7-6
CDR3nt: TGTGCCAGCAGCACGACTAGCGGGAGTCCAGATACGCAGTATTTT
CDR3aa: CASSTTSGSPDTQYF

j_gene: TRBJ1-1
abundance: .
d_gene: .
v_gene: TRBV5-1
CDR3nt: TGCGCCAGCAGCCGTTCAGGAAACACTGAAGCTTTCTTT
CDR3aa: CASSRSGNTEAFF

j_gene: TRBJ2-1
abundance: .
d_gene: TRBD2
v_gene: TRBV7-3
CDR3nt: TGTGCCAGCAGCTTAACAGGTCGGAGCGGGGGCCGCTACAATGAGCAGTTCTTC
CDR3aa: CASSLTGRSGGRYNEQFF

j_gene: TRBJ1-4
abundance: .
d_gene: .
v_gene: TRBV5-6
CDR3nt: TGTGCCAGCACCCGGGAGGGCTCAACAACTAATGAAAAACTGTTTTTT
CDR3aa: CASTREGSTTNEKLFF

j_gene: TRBJ1-1
abundance: .
d_gene: .
v_gene: TRBV30
CDR3nt: TGTGCCTGGAGTAGGGAGGGCACTGAAGCTTTCTTT
CDR3aa: CAWSREGTEAFF

j_gene: TRBJ2-5
abundance: .
d_gene: TRBD2
v_gene: TRBV7-2
CDR3nt: TGTGCCAGCAGCTTTCAGGGAGGGCAAGAGACCCAGTACTTC
CDR3aa: CASSFQGGQETQYF

j_gene: TRBJ2-5
abundance: .
d_gene: TRBD2
v_gene: TRBV29-1
CDR3nt: TGCAGCGTTGAACAGACTAGCGGGGGGGCGTTGGAGACCCAGTACTTC
CDR3aa: CSVEQTSGGALETQYF

j_gene: TRBJ2-7
abundance: .
d_gene: .
v_gene: TRBV7-9
CDR3nt: TGTGCCAGCAGCTTAGCGGCGGGTACCAGCTACGAGCAGTACTTC
CDR3aa: CASSLAAGTSYEQYF

j_gene: TRBJ2-1
abundance: .
d_gene: TRBD2
v_gene: TRBV29-1
CDR3nt: TGCAGCGTTGGAGGACCGGGGGGAGTACCCAATGAGCAGTTCTTC
CDR3aa: CSVGGPGGVPNEQFF